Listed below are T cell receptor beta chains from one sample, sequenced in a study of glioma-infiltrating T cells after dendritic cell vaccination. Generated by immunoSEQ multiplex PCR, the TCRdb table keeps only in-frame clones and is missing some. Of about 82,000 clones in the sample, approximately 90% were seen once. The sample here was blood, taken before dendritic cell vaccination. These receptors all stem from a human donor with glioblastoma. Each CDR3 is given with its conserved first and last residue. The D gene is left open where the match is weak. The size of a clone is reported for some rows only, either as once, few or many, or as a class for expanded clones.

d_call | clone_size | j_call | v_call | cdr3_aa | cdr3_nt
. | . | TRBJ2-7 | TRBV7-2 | CASSFSPGVYYEQYF | TGTGCCAGCAGCTTCTCCCCAGGGGTATACTACGAGCAGTACTTC
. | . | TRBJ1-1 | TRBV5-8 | CASKGPGMGTEAFF | TGTGCCAGCAAAGGCCCCGGGATGGGAACTGAAGCTTTCTTT
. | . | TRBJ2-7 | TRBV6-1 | CASSESLAIRGEQYF | TGTGCCAGCAGTGAGTCTCTGGCTATAAGGGGCGAGCAGTACTTC
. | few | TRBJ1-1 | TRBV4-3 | CASSQLSGSEAFF | TGCGCCAGCAGCCAACTCTCCGGTTCTGAAGCTTTCTTT
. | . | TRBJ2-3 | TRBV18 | CASSPPASTDTQYF | TGTGCCAGCTCACCACCAGCTAGCACAGATACGCAGTATTTT
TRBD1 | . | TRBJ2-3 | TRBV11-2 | CASSPRGHRDTQYF | TGTGCCAGCAGCCCGAGGGGGCACCGAGATACGCAGTATTTT
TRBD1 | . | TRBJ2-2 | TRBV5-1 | CATRQGSANTGELFF | TGCGCCACCCGACAGGGATCTGCGAACACCGGGGAGCTGTTTTTT
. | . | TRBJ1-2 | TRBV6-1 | CASRLREEDYGYTF | TGTGCCAGCAGGTTGAGGGAAGAGGACTATGGCTACACCTTC
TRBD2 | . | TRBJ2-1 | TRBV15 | CATSRGGTNYNEQFF | TGTGCCACCAGCAGAGGCGGGACTAACTACAATGAGCAGTTCTTC
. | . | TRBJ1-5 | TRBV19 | CASSDWRSNQPQHF | TGTGCCAGTAGTGATTGGAGAAGCAATCAGCCCCAGCATTTT
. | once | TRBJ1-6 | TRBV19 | CASRTQGFSSPLHF | TGTGCCAGTAGGACACAGGGTTTCAGTTCACCCCTCCACTTT
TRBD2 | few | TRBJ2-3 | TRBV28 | CASSTALGLRNTDTQYF | TGTGCCAGCAGTACCGCCCTGGGACTAAGAAACACAGATACGCAGTATTTT
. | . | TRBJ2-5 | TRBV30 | CAWSGPGKLETQYF | TGTGCCTGGAGTGGTCCGGGGAAATTAGAGACCCAGTACTTC
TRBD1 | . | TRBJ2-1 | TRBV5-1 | CASSLGQGTEQFF | TGCGCCAGCAGCTTAGGACAGGGGACTGAGCAGTTCTTC
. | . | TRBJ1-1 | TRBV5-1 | CASSVQGGLGTEAFF | TGCGCCAGCAGCGTACAGGGTGGGCTGGGCACTGAAGCTTTCTTT
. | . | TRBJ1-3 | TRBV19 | CASSTRRDSPGNTIYF | TGTGCCAGTAGTACCCGACGTGACAGTCCTGGAAACACCATATATTTT
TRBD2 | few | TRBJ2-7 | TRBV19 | CASSLGLAGAYEQYF | TGTGCCAGTAGTTTAGGACTAGCGGGAGCCTACGAGCAGTACTTC
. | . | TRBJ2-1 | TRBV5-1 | CASSLELSGSYNEQFF | TGCGCCAGCAGCTTGGAGTTAAGCGGTTCCTACAATGAGCAGTTCTTC
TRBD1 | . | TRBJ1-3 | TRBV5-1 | CASSLGQGFSGNTIYF | TGCGCCAGCAGCTTGGGACAGGGCTTCTCTGGAAACACCATATATTTT
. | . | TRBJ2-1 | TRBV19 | CASRGRGNEQFF | TGTGCCAGTAGGGGGAGGGGGAATGAGCAGTTCTTC
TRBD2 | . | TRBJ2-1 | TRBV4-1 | CASSDLVFAGGFNEQFF | TGCGCCAGCAGCGATCTAGTGTTCGCGGGAGGTTTCAATGAGCAGTTCTTC
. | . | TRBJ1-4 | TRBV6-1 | CASRVATNEKLFF | TGTGCCAGCCGAGTTGCAACTAATGAAAAACTGTTTTTT
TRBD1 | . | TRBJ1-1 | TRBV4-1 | CASRPQSGTAMNTEAFF | TGCGCCAGCAGACCACAATCGGGGACAGCCATGAACACTGAAGCTTTCTTT
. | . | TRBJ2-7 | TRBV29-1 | CSVRGYTGSHEQYF | TGCAGCGTACGGGGTTACACAGGGTCCCACGAGCAGTACTTC
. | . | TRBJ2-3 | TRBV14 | CASSQEAGAGTQYF | TGTGCCAGCAGCCAAGAAGCGGGCGCGGGTACGCAGTATTTT
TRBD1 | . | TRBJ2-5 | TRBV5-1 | CASSPRPGQGQETQYF | TGCGCCAGCAGCCCCCGACCCGGACAGGGCCAAGAGACCCAGTACTTC